These 10 T cell receptor beta chains originate from one sample sequenced in a study of T cells in tumors after PD-1 blockade (dated by TCRdb to about 2019). The sample's time point label, decoded: before anti-PD-1 therapy. Receptor libraries were prepared by the immunoSEQ multiplex PCR assay. Imported from immuneACCESS, the table was reduced by TCRdb to in-frame sequences with V and J called. These copies leave out some clones; in studies compared against another copy, an unresolved V gene accounts for under half, and the cause of the remainder is not known. The sample contains roughly 59,000 clones, roughly 77% of them found a single time. The top ten hold roughly 13% of the sample. Sequenced here: PBMCs, sampled before anti-PD-1 treatment. These receptor sequences come from a human donor with basal cell carcinoma.

The count of this clone is one. The chain joins TRBV10-1 to TRBJ1-6, with 7 bases that match TRBD1. With V trimmed by 3 bases and J by 7 bases, 9 bases remained unmatched. The length of the CDR3 is 16 residues. Germline CDR1 WNHNN, CDR2 SYGVQD (reference sequence). CDR3 sequence (DNA): TGCGCCAGCAGTGATCGTCGGAACAGGGGAAATTCACCCCTCCACTTT. It encodes CASSDRRNRGNSPLHF.

V is TRBV27 and J is TRBJ2-2; the D gene could be TRBD1 or TRBD2 (5 bases each). V lost 4 bases and J 0 bases, leaving 12 bases between the germline ends. Per the germline V gene, CDR1 is MNHEY and CDR2 is SMNVEV (reference sequence). The CDR3 spans 16 residues. The CDR3 here is CASSSRGFANTGELFF. CDR3 nucleotides: TGTGCCAGCAGTTCCCGGGGCTTCGCGAACACCGGGGAGCTGTTTTTT.

The V call is TRBV3-1 (or the pseudogene TRBV3-2), the J call TRBJ1-1, with 7 bases matching TRBD1. Germline CDR1 reads LGHDT; CDR2 reads YNNKEL (reference sequence). The CDR3 sequence is 11 residues long. J gave up 10 bases and V 5 bases, and 4 bases lay outside the gene matches. CDR3 sequence reads: CASSYAGGAFF. The DNA of the CDR3 is TGTGCCAGCAGCTACGCAGGGGGAGCTTTCTTT.

The rearrangement links TRBV7-9 to TRBJ2-5; possibly TRBD1 for D (6 bases). In germline, CDR1 is SEHNR, CDR2 FQNEAQ (reference sequence). The CDR3 is 14 residues long. The germline V and J ends were trimmed by 5 bases and 5 bases, with 15 bases remaining between them. The DNA of the CDR3 is TGTGCCAGCAGCCCAGGGGTAGGCGGTGAGACCCAGTACTTC. Translation: CASSPGVGGETQYF.

As DNA, the CDR3 is TGTGCCAGCATGACGAGGACAGGGGATGAAGAGACCCAGTACTTC. This sequence encodes CASMTRTGDEETQYF. This chain uses TRBV2 with TRBJ2-5; 9 nucleotides match TRBD1. The CDR3 loop spans 15 amino acids. Looked up from germline, CDR1 is SNHLY and CDR2 is FYNNEI. Germline trimming cut 7 bases from V and 3 bases from J; bases unmatched to any gene: 9.

The chain uses TRBV30 and TRBJ2-3; 9 nucleotides match TRBD2. The germline V gene has CDR1 GTSNPN and CDR2 SVGIG (reference sequence). The CDR3 runs to 11 residues. Written as DNA, the CDR3 is TGTGAGCGGGGGGCAAGAGATACGCAGTATTTT. Translating it yields CERGARDTQYF.

This clone is medium-sized in the sample. This chain joins TRBV6-1 and TRBJ1-2, with TRBD1 matching over 7 bases. Germline V gives CDR1 MNHNS, CDR2 SASEGT. This CDR3 comprises 15 residues. After removal of 3 bases from V and 7 bases from J, the junction contained 11 bases not matched to a gene. The CDR3, as DNA: TGTGCCAGCAGTGAGGCCTCGACAGGGATTTCTGGCTACACCTTC. It translates to CASSEASTGISGYTF.

The chain joins TRBV13 to TRBJ1-3; D is ambiguous. V was pared by 0 bases and J by 1 base, with 4 bases between. The CDR3 sequence is 14 residues long. CDR1 is PRHDT and CDR2 is FYEKMQ in the germline V gene (reference sequence). The CDR3 protein is CASSLGGSGNTIYF. CDR3 DNA: TGTGCCAGCAGCTTAGGTGGATCTGGAAACACCATATATTTT.

This sequence joins TRBV29-1 and TRBJ1-1; 8 nucleotides agree with TRBD1. The CDR3 totals 13 residues. V shed 6 bases, J shed 4 bases, and the junction held 7 bases outside the gene matches. Germline-derived CDR1 and CDR2 are SQVTM and ANQGSEA. CDR3 protein: CSVSDRESTEAFF. The CDR3 bases are TGCAGCGTCTCGGACAGGGAGAGCACTGAAGCTTTCTTT.

This clone was recorded only once. The gene calls are TRBV19 and TRBJ2-7, with TRBD1 identical over 9 bases. J gave up 2 bases and V 1 base, and 3 bases lay outside the gene matches. Germline loops: CDR1 LNHDA, CDR2 SQIVND (reference sequence). The CDR3 covers 15 residues. CDR3 coding DNA: TGTGCCAGTAGTATAGCGTGGACAGGGGCCTACGAGCAGTACTTC. As protein: CASSIAWTGAYEQYF.